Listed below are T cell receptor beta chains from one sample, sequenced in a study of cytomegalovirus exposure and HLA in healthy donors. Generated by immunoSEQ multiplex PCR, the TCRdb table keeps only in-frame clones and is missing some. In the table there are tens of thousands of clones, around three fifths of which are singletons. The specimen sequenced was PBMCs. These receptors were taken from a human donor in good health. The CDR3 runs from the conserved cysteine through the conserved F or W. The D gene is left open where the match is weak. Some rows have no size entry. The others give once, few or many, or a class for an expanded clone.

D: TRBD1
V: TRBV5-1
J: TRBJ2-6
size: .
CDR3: CASSTDRAQGVLTF
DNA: TGCGCCAGCAGCACGGACAGGGCTCAAGGCGTCCTGACTTTC

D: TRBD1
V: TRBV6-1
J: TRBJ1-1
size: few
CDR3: CASSVGSGRGRTEAFF
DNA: TGTGCCAGCAGTGTTGGGAGCGGCAGGGGGCGAACTGAAGCTTTCTTT

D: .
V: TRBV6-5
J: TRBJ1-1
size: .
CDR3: CVSSTGLWTEAFF
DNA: TGTGTCAGCAGTACAGGGTTATGGACTGAAGCTTTCTTT

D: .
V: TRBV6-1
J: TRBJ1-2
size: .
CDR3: CASRPGDLGNYGYTF
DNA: TGTGCCAGCCGACCAGGGGATTTGGGGAACTATGGCTACACCTTC

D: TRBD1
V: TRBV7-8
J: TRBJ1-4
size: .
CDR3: CASGRDRGFVVSNEKLFF
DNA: TGTGCCAGCGGGCGGGACAGGGGATTTGTCGTTAGTAATGAAAAACTGTTTTTT

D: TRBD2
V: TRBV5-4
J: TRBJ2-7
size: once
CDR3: CASSLSRGGRFYEQYF
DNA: TGTGCCAGCAGCTTGTCACGGGGGGGGAGATTCTACGAGCAGTACTTC

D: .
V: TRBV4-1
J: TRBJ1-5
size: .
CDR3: CASRNLGPQGEGNQPQHF
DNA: TGCGCCAGCAGGAACCTAGGCCCCCAGGGCGAAGGCAATCAGCCCCAGCATTTT

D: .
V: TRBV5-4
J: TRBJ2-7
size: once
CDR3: CASSLGNAGFYEQYF
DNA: TGTGCCAGCAGCTTAGGGAATGCAGGGTTCTACGAGCAGTACTTC

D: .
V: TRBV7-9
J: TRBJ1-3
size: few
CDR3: CASSSSTLSGNTIYF
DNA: TGTGCCAGCAGCTCGTCAACTCTCTCTGGAAACACCATATATTTT

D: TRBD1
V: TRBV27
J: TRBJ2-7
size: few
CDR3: CASSIDRGSYEQYF
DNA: TGTGCCAGCAGTATCGACAGGGGCTCCTACGAGCAGTACTTC

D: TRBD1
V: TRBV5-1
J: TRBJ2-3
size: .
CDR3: CASSEQGFSTDTQYF
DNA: TGCGCCAGCAGTGAACAGGGGTTCAGCACAGATACGCAGTATTTT

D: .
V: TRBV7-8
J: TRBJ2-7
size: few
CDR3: CASSVDSFLYEQYF
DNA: TGTGCCAGCAGCGTGGACAGCTTCCTCTACGAGCAGTACTTC

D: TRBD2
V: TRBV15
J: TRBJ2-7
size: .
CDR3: CATSPRTGGSYEQYF
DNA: TGTGCCACCAGCCCCCGAACGGGGGGCTCCTACGAGCAGTACTTC